The clone carrying this TCR beta chain appeared a few times. Antigen: not known. This sample was taken from a study of T cells after yellow fever vaccination. Study-wide background: Low-cell-number fractions were prepared with SMART-Seq v4 Ultra Low Input. General study results and limits: Clones that expanded after primary vaccination mostly reappeared after the booster (around 96% CD4, roughly 90% CD8). It was the secondary response that reached its peak faster, day 5 versus 15, but it was weaker.

Template-switching 5'RACE yielded the TCR cDNA; a universal primer site and UMIs were added in the process. TCRdb re-analysed the 5' RACE reads in MiXCR, keeping a single row per CDR3 protein. The sample consists of 240,000 or so distinct CDR3 sequences, 6.9% of them appearing once. The CDR3 extends over 15 amino acids. V was trimmed by 3 bases and J by 3 bases, leaving 13 bases between them. CDR1 and CDR2 from the germline V gene are LGHDT and YNNKEL (reference sequence). The chain employs TRBV3-1 and TRBJ2-3, with D possibly being TRBD1 or TRBD2 (6 bases each). The starting material was CD4+ T cells sorted from PBMCs, obtained 15 days after the yellow fever booster vaccination. This TCR was sampled from a young man who received the YFV17D yellow fever vaccine. The CDR3 DNA follows: TGTGCCAGCAGCCAGCGCGGGACACTTACAGATACGCAGTATTTT. Its protein product is CASSQRGTLTDTQYF.